This T cell receptor (beta chain) was recovered during a study of blood T cell repertoires in COVID-19. The wider study: The United States, Italy and Spain supplied acute and convalescent COVID-19 samples. From T cells, B-cell-depleted T cells, or PBMCs came the material, which was cDNA or gDNA.

Looked up from germline, CDR1 is LNHDA and CDR2 is SQIVND (reference sequence). V lost 9 bases, J lost 0 bases, and 6 bases stayed unmatched. The CDR3 is made up of 14 amino acids. Original data processing: By means of reference gene primer amplification, nucleated cell counts were estimated. The assay was immunoSEQ multiplex PCR, and TCRdb's table has in-frame clones only and misses some. V, J and clone size were drawn from that table, and D and trimming were deduced from the DNA. The profile shows approximately 100,000 clones, roughly 86% of them singletons. This chain links TRBV19 with TRBJ2-3, with 7 positions matching TRBD2. The receptor comes from a woman aged 25 to 45 with acute or convalescent COVID-19. Sequenced: peripheral blood. In DNA form, the CDR3 reads TGTGCCAGCTGGGGGGGAGCTAGCACAGATACGCAGTATTTT. It codes for CASWGGASTDTQYF.